This T cell receptor beta chain was recovered during a study of control samples from healthy donors and cancer patients. The CDR3 is 14 residues long. Germline values: CDR1 MNHEY, CDR2 SVGAGI. Deletions cut 7 bases from V and 2 bases from J, with 14 bases between. TCRdb's copy holds only in-frame clones and misses some; the assay was immunoSEQ multiplex PCR. The sample spans under 200,000 clones; the ten largest clones claim approximately 2.2%. This clonotype was sampled from a young woman in good health. J is TRBJ2-5 and V is TRBV6-5, with D unresolved. Sequencing was performed on blood. The CDR3 nucleotides read TGTGCCAGCAAAATCCGTCTTACTCAAGAGACCCAGTACTTC. This codes for CASKIRLTQETQYF.